These T cell receptor beta chains were read from a single sample in a study of blood T cell repertoires in COVID-19. Produced via immunoSEQ multiplex PCR; TCRdb's table is partial and in-frame only. Counted here are 95,000 or so clones, 60% to 85% occurring once; the ten biggest clones make up 15% to 20%. The sequenced sample was peripheral blood. These receptors all stem from a woman older than 75 with active or convalescent COVID-19. CDR3s include the opening cysteine and the closing phenylalanine or tryptophan. A D gene is named only where the DNA matches it firmly. Rows give clone size only sometimes, using once, few, many, or a class for an expanded clone.

TRBJ2-7	TRBV2	NA	TRBD1	TGTGCCAGCAGTGACCACATGACAGGGATCGAGCAGTACTTC	CASSDHMTGIEQYF
TRBJ2-3	TRBV3-1/TRBV3-2	NA	NA	TGTGCCAGCAGCCAAGGGTTTGGAGCAGGCACAGATACGCAGTATTTT	CASSQGFGAGTDTQYF
TRBJ2-7	TRBV2	NA	NA	TGTGCCAGCAGTGAATTGTTGACAGACTACGAGCAGTACTTC	CASSELLTDYEQYF
TRBJ1-1	TRBV25-1	NA	TRBD1	TGTGCCAGCAGTGGGACAGGGCGAGATACTGAAGCTTTCTTT	CASSGTGRDTEAFF
TRBJ2-7	TRBV6-1	NA	TRBD2	TGTGCCATTTCGACTAGCGGTGCCTACGAGCAGTACTTC	CAISTSGAYEQYF
TRBJ2-1	TRBV3-1/TRBV3-2	NA	NA	TGTGCCAGCAGTCAAGGGTGGGGGGTTGGTGATGAGCAGTTCTTC	CASSQGWGVGDEQFF
TRBJ2-5	TRBV27	NA	NA	TGTGCCAGCAGTTCGTACCAGCGGGAGACCCAGTACTTC	CASSSYQRETQYF
TRBJ1-1	TRBV5-1	NA	TRBD1	TGTGCCAGCAGCTTGGGTCTGGGACAGAAAAAAGCTTTCTTT	CASSLGLGQKKAFF
TRBJ1-2	TRBV28	NA	NA	TGTGCCAGCAGTTTGGTGATAAATAGCTATGGCTACACCTTC	CASSLVINSYGYTF
TRBJ1-3	TRBV2	few	TRBD1	TGTGCCAGCAGTGAAACGGGACAGATCGGAAACACCATATATTTT	CASSETGQIGNTIYF
TRBJ2-3	TRBV9	NA	TRBD1	TGTGCCAGCAGCAAAGGGACAGGGGGTTTCACAGATACGCAGTATTTT	CASSKGTGGFTDTQYF
TRBJ1-1	TRBV5-1	once	NA	TGTGCCAGCAGTATGAGGGGGGGTGACACTGAAGCTTTCTTT	CASSMRGGDTEAFF
TRBJ2-1	TRBV19	once	TRBD1	TGTGCCAGTATTCGGGCAGGGGGTAGCCCCAAGTACAATGAGCAGTTCTTC	CASIRAGGSPKYNEQFF
TRBJ2-1	TRBV28	NA	TRBD2	TGTGCCAGCAGTTTTGGTGGGAGGGCCAGCTACAATGAGCAGTTCTTC	CASSFGGRASYNEQFF
TRBJ2-1	TRBV9	NA	NA	TGTGCCAGCAGCGCGGGCAGGGGTGAGCAGTTCTTC	CASSAGRGEQFF
TRBJ1-6	TRBV6-5	NA	TRBD1	TGTGCCAGCAGTTACACACAGGGGCAGGGGAGTTCACCCCTCCACTTT	CASSYTQGQGSSPLHF
TRBJ1-4	TRBV4-1	once	NA	TGCGCCAGCAGCCAAGACCGTACAGGGTTGCCTAATGAAAAACTGTTTTTT	CASSQDRTGLPNEKLFF
TRBJ1-5	TRBV10-2	NA	NA	TGCGCCAGCAGGGATGGACAGTTTAGCAATCAGCCCCAGCATTTT	CASRDGQFSNQPQHF
TRBJ2-1	TRBV6-5	NA	TRBD2	TGTGCCATCGGGGGGGGAACGAGCTCCTACAATGAGCAGTTCTTC	CAIGGGTSSYNEQFF
TRBJ2-1	TRBV2	NA	TRBD2	TGTGCCAGCAGTGAACCTATGAGCGGGAGAGGTAATGAGCAGTTCTTC	CASSEPMSGRGNEQFF
TRBJ2-7	TRBV27	NA	TRBD1	TGTGCCAGCAGTTCATGGGCAGGGGGTCACGAGCAGTACTTC	CASSSWAGGHEQYF
TRBJ1-3	TRBV6-6	NA	NA	TGTGCCAGCACCCTGTCGACCGGGTTCCGGGACACCATATATTTT	CASTLSTGFRDTIYF
TRBJ2-7	TRBV11-2	NA	NA	TGTGCCAGCAGCTTAAGACAGGTCCCCCACGAGCAGTACTTC	CASSLRQVPHEQYF
TRBJ1-2	TRBV6-5	NA	NA	TGTGCCAGCAGTTACTCCGGGGGAGGCTATGGCTACACCTTC	CASSYSGGGYGYTF
TRBJ1-1	TRBV7-3	NA	TRBD1	TGTGCCAGCAGCTTAACGCGTGGGACAGGGGCTGAAGCTTTCTTT	CASSLTRGTGAEAFF
TRBJ2-1	TRBV4-1	NA	NA	TGCGCCAGCAGCAAAGTCCTAGTAGGCTCCTACAATGAGCAGTTCTTC	CASSKVLVGSYNEQFF
TRBJ2-5	TRBV20-1	NA	TRBD2	TGCAGTGCTAGTGGGGCTAGCGGGAGTGGAGAGACCCAGTACTTC	CSASGASGSGETQYF
TRBJ2-7	TRBV4-3	NA	NA	TGCGCCAGCAGCCACGGGAGACATGTCGGCTACGAGCAGTACTTC	CASSHGRHVGYEQYF
TRBJ2-2	TRBV18	NA	NA	TGTGCCAGCTCACCCGATCCGGGGACAGGGGAGCTGTTTTTT	CASSPDPGTGELFF
TRBJ1-2	TRBV6-2/TRBV6-3	NA	TRBD1	TGTGCCAGCAGTTATGGATCGAGGATGGACAGGGCGGATGGCTACACCTTC	CASSYGSRMDRADGYTF
TRBJ2-1	TRBV24-1	NA	TRBD1	TGTGCCACCAGTGACTCTACCGGGACAGGCTACTACAATGAGCAGTTCTTC	CATSDSTGTGYYNEQFF
TRBJ1-4	TRBV2	NA	TRBD1	TGTGCCACTGGACAGGGGAGAGGAGAAAAACTGTTTTTT	CATGQGRGEKLFF
TRBJ1-1	TRBV18	once	NA	TGTGCCAGCTCACCACTTCGGCAGGGAGGGACTGAAGCTTTCTTT	CASSPLRQGGTEAFF
TRBJ2-5	TRBV5-1	NA	TRBD2	TGCGCCACCAGATTACAGACTAGCTCAGAGACCCAGTACTTC	CATRLQTSSETQYF
TRBJ2-5	TRBV5-1	once	NA	TGCGCCAGCAGGGTGGAGGAGACCCAGTACTTC	CASRVEETQYF
TRBJ1-2	TRBV18	NA	NA	TGTGCCAGCTCACCACCAGGGGGTAGCGGCTACACCTTC	CASSPPGGSGYTF
TRBJ2-5	TRBV5-1	NA	NA	TGCGCCAGCAGCTTGACACCTGAAGAGACCCAGTACTTC	CASSLTPEETQYF
TRBJ2-5	TRBV19	once	TRBD1	TGTGCCAGTAGTATCAGCAGGGGGCTATCAGAGACCCAGTACTTC	CASSISRGLSETQYF
TRBJ1-4	TRBV10-3	NA	TRBD1	TGTGCCGTGGGGACAGGGCCTAATGAAAAACTGTTTTTT	CAVGTGPNEKLFF
TRBJ1-4	TRBV4-3	NA	NA	TGCGCCAGCAGCCAAGGAGGGGGAACTAATGAAAAACTGTTTTTT	CASSQGGGTNEKLFF
TRBJ2-5	TRBV7-9	NA	TRBD1	TGTGCCAGCAGCCATTCGGGACAGGCGGAGACCCAGTACTTC	CASSHSGQAETQYF
TRBJ1-2	TRBV4-3	NA	NA	TGCGCCAGCAGCCAGGGACATAACTATGGCTACACCTTC	CASSQGHNYGYTF
TRBJ1-5	TRBV6-6	NA	NA	TGTGCCAGCAGCTACCGGGGGGGCAATCAGCCCCAGCATTTT	CASSYRGGNQPQHF
TRBJ2-2	TRBV24-1	NA	NA	TGTGCCACCAGTGGACAGGGAGGCACCGGGGAGCTGTTTTTT	CATSGQGGTGELFF
TRBJ2-1	TRBV27	once	TRBD2	TGTGCCAGCAGTTTATATGATATTGGGGGAGGGCCGGGGGGCAATGAGCAGTTCTTC	CASSLYDIGGGPGGNEQFF
TRBJ1-1	TRBV5-4	NA	TRBD1	TGTGCCAGCAGCATGGGACAGGGGGCGAACACTGAAGCTTTCTTT	CASSMGQGANTEAFF
TRBJ2-7	TRBV10-3	NA	NA	TGTGCCACCGGGACTCCCGACCAGTACGAGCAGTACTTC	CATGTPDQYEQYF
TRBJ2-3	TRBV18	NA	TRBD2	TGTGCCAGCTCACCCGAGCTAGCGGGAGCCCCAGATACGCAGTATTTT	CASSPELAGAPDTQYF
TRBJ2-2	TRBV7-8	NA	NA	TGTGCCAGCAGCTTATCCCGGACTGTCCCCGGGGAGCTGTTTTTT	CASSLSRTVPGELFF
TRBJ2-7	TRBV2	NA	NA	TGTGCCAGCAGTGATAATGGACTAATGGGCGAGCAGTACTTC	CASSDNGLMGEQYF
TRBJ1-4	TRBV11-2	once	TRBD1	TGTGCCAGCAGCTTAGGGGTCCCCGGACAGGGACCTAATGAAAAACTGTTTTTT	CASSLGVPGQGPNEKLFF
TRBJ2-2	TRBV27	few	NA	TGTGCCAGCAAACGGTCGAACACCGGGGAGCTGTTTTTT	CASKRSNTGELFF
TRBJ2-1	TRBV5-1	NA	TRBD2	TGCGCCAGCAGCTTAGGGGGGGCTAGCGGGACGCCTGAGCAGTTCTTC	CASSLGGASGTPEQFF
TRBJ2-3	TRBV11-2	NA	NA	TGTGCCAGCAGACTTGGTGGTGCCCGCACAGATACGCAGTATTTT	CASRLGGARTDTQYF
TRBJ1-1	TRBV7-4	NA	NA	TGTGCCAGCAGCTTATATTTGGGAGAGAACACTGAAGCTTTCTTT	CASSLYLGENTEAFF
TRBJ2-7	TRBV27	NA	NA	TGTGCCAGCAGTTTATCGTGGGGAGGCCGGAGCGAGCAGTACTTC	CASSLSWGGRSEQYF